This T cell receptor (beta chain) was recovered during a study of identifying expanded T cells in peripheral blood. Study-level results: Technical replicates showed about 1.2 changed clones; approximately 2 weeks 15 to 20; four weeks 19.

V gave up 0 bases and J gave up 3 bases; unmatched junction bases: 7. Germline V gives CDR1 SGHRS, CDR2 YFSETQ. The CDR3 covers 16 residues. Collection occurred without any documented infections or immune events in donors. Some clones are missing from TCRdb's copy, which holds only in-frame ones; the method was immunoSEQ multiplex PCR. The sample holds about 110,000 clones, approximately 90% seen once. Points on this clone: Its specificity is unknown.

V and J are TRBV5-1 and TRBJ2-3, with 7 bases aligning to TRBD2. The sequence came from a person aged 18 to 75 in good health. The sequenced sample was blood. The CDR3 loop is CASSLGRAGVTDTQYF. CDR3 coding DNA: TGCGCCAGCAGCTTGGGCCGGGCGGGGGTTACAGATACGCAGTATTTT.